A selection of T cell receptor beta chains follows, all from one sample in a study of human T cells and chemical hapten exposure. TCRdb re-called the RACE reads through MiXCR, storing one row per CDR3 protein. The repertoire holds 79,000 or so distinct CDR3 sequences, with 10% as singletons. Sequencing was performed on whole blood, taken in connection with sensitization to the hapten diphenylcyclopropenone (DPC). Receptors originate from a woman aged 50 to 65 with alopecia areata. Some clones in this sample may be carry-over from other donors' samples. CDR3s include the opening cysteine and the closing phenylalanine or tryptophan. The order of the fields is J gene, clone size, D gene, V gene, CDR3 protein, CDR3 DNA. D genes are given only for firm matches. Rows give clone size only sometimes, using once, few, many, or a class for an expanded clone.

j_call: TRBJ2-7; clone_size: many; d_call: TRBD2; v_call: TRBV14; cdr3_aa: CASSKLAGGSYEQYF; cdr3_nt: TGTGCCAGCAGCAAACTAGCGGGAGGTAGCTACGAGCAGTACTTC
j_call: TRBJ2-7; clone_size: -; d_call: TRBD2; v_call: TRBV10-1; cdr3_aa: CASSPIIAGGPHEQYF; cdr3_nt: TGCGCCAGCAGTCCGATCATAGCGGGAGGGCCCCACGAGCAGTACTTC
j_call: TRBJ1-1; clone_size: -; d_call: -; v_call: TRBV5-1; cdr3_aa: CASSPLRGGTEAFF; cdr3_nt: TGCGCCAGCAGCCCATTAAGGGGCGGCACTGAAGCTTTCTTT
j_call: TRBJ2-7; clone_size: -; d_call: TRBD1; v_call: TRBV29-1; cdr3_aa: CSASPTGGEIYEQYF; cdr3_nt: TGCAGCGCCAGCCCGACAGGGGGAGAGATCTACGAGCAGTACTTC
j_call: TRBJ2-2; clone_size: -; d_call: -; v_call: TRBV19; cdr3_aa: CASRTGVTGELFF; cdr3_nt: TGTGCCAGTAGGACTGGGGTCACCGGGGAGCTGTTTTTT
j_call: TRBJ1-5; clone_size: many; d_call: TRBD1; v_call: TRBV30; cdr3_aa: CAWSAPGTGGWGNQPQHF; cdr3_nt: TGTGCCTGGAGTGCCCCGGGGACAGGGGGCTGGGGCAATCAGCCCCAGCATTTT
j_call: TRBJ1-6; clone_size: many; d_call: TRBD1; v_call: TRBV20-1; cdr3_aa: CSARGSEGQGASSYNSPLHF; cdr3_nt: TGCAGTGCTAGAGGTTCTGAAGGACAGGGGGCGAGCTCCTATAATTCACCCCTCCACTTT
j_call: TRBJ1-2; clone_size: few; d_call: -; v_call: TRBV6-6; cdr3_aa: CASRGTATNYGYTF; cdr3_nt: TGTGCCAGCAGGGGGACGGCGACTAACTATGGCTACACCTTC
j_call: TRBJ2-7; clone_size: -; d_call: TRBD2; v_call: TRBV27; cdr3_aa: CASSLATSGSRAQYF; cdr3_nt: TGTGCCAGCAGTTTAGCGACTAGCGGGAGCAGGGCGCAGTACTTC
j_call: TRBJ2-3; clone_size: few; d_call: TRBD1; v_call: TRBV6-1; cdr3_aa: CASSERTGSTDTQYF; cdr3_nt: TGTGCCAGCAGTGAGAGGACAGGTAGCACAGATACGCAGTATTTT
j_call: TRBJ2-5; clone_size: few; d_call: TRBD2; v_call: TRBV6-1; cdr3_aa: CASSVTSGKETQYF; cdr3_nt: TGTGCCAGCAGCGTGACTAGCGGGAAGGAGACCCAGTACTTC
j_call: TRBJ2-3; clone_size: -; d_call: -; v_call: TRBV5-1; cdr3_aa: CASSFGVWTNTDTQYF; cdr3_nt: TGCGCCAGCAGCTTCGGGGTGTGGACGAACACAGATACACAGTATTTT
j_call: TRBJ2-2; clone_size: -; d_call: -; v_call: TRBV4-1; cdr3_aa: CASSFKGAVGELFF; cdr3_nt: TGCGCCAGCAGCTTTAAAGGGGCTGTCGGGGAGCTGTTTTTT
j_call: TRBJ2-7; clone_size: few; d_call: -; v_call: TRBV13; cdr3_aa: CASSPRDGAYEQYF; cdr3_nt: TGTGCCAGCAGCCCCCGGGACGGAGCCTACGAGCAGTACTTC
j_call: TRBJ1-3; clone_size: few; d_call: -; v_call: TRBV11-2; cdr3_aa: CASSLTYQNTIYF; cdr3_nt: TGTGCCAGCAGCTTGACGTATCAAAACACCATATATTTT
j_call: TRBJ2-6; clone_size: -; d_call: TRBD1; v_call: TRBV12-3/TRBV12-4; cdr3_aa: CASTQDRAPGANVLTF; cdr3_nt: TGTGCCAGCACCCAAGACAGGGCCCCTGGGGCCAACGTCCTGACTTTC
j_call: TRBJ1-1; clone_size: -; d_call: -; v_call: TRBV5-1; cdr3_aa: CASSLKTLGLNTEAFF; cdr3_nt: TGCGCCAGCAGCTTGAAGACTCTAGGGCTGAACACTGAAGCTTTCTTT
j_call: TRBJ1-6; clone_size: -; d_call: -; v_call: TRBV5-7; cdr3_aa: CASMVQAGAPLHF; cdr3_nt: TGTGCCAGCATGGTGCAGGCCGGGGCACCCCTCCACTTT
j_call: TRBJ2-1; clone_size: few; d_call: TRBD2; v_call: TRBV12-3/TRBV12-4; cdr3_aa: CASRYGLAVYNEQFF; cdr3_nt: TGTGCCAGCAGGTACGGACTAGCGGTTTACAATGAGCAGTTCTTC
j_call: TRBJ1-1; clone_size: -; d_call: -; v_call: TRBV5-1; cdr3_aa: CASSQDIDTEAFF; cdr3_nt: TGCGCCAGCAGCCAGGACATTGACACTGAAGCTTTCTTT
j_call: TRBJ2-1; clone_size: many; d_call: -; v_call: TRBV10-3; cdr3_aa: CAISEVVNEQFF; cdr3_nt: TGTGCCATCAGTGAAGTAGTCAATGAGCAGTTCTTC
j_call: TRBJ2-7; clone_size: few; d_call: -; v_call: TRBV6-6; cdr3_aa: CASSYNPGPYEQYF; cdr3_nt: TGTGCCAGCAGTTACAATCCAGGGCCCTACGAGCAGTACTTC
j_call: TRBJ1-6; clone_size: few; d_call: -; v_call: TRBV10-3; cdr3_aa: CAISEPIPGGVSYNSPLHF; cdr3_nt: TGTGCCATCAGTGAGCCCATACCCGGGGGCGTCTCCTATAATTCACCCCTCCACTTT
j_call: TRBJ2-7; clone_size: -; d_call: -; v_call: TRBV6-6; cdr3_aa: CASSYPSPGAESTYEQYF; cdr3_nt: TGTGCCAGCAGTTACCCAAGCCCAGGGGCCGAATCGACCTACGAGCAGTACTTC